The entry below describes one T cell receptor (beta chain). Antigen: not known. The germline gives CDR1 LNHDA, CDR2 SQIVND (reference sequence). CDR3 length equals 13 residues. V trimming: 9 bases; J trimming: 3 bases; junction bases outside the gene matches: 6. TCRdb independently ran MiXCR on the reads; one entry per CDR3 protein. Counted here are more than 350,000 distinct CDR3 sequences, approximately 32% occurring once; the ten biggest clones make up roughly 15%. This sample was included in a study of T cell repertoires in cytomegalovirus infection. Study summary: An indication of both CMV infection and matching HLA type came from public TCR beta signatures.

Study results and caveats: What dominated the ex vivo response were HLA-C-restricted CMV-specific TCR beta clonotypes. CMV carriers having the relevant HLA were flagged by cumulative public TCR beta family frequency.

The specimen sequenced was PBMCs. The V and J genes are TRBV19 and TRBJ2-5; 8 bases align to TRBD2. The TCR sequence derives from a human donor in good health (CMV status not recorded). Some clones in this sample may be carry-over from other donors' samples. The DNA for the CDR3 is TGTGCCAGGCTACTAGCGGAAAAAGAGACCCAGTACTTC. Its protein product is CARLLAEKETQYF.